A single sample gave rise to the 21 T cell receptor beta chains below, sequenced in a study of blood T cell repertoires in COVID-19. Sequencing was performed with immunoSEQ multiplex PCR; in TCRdb, only in-frame clones are kept and a portion is missing. The data contain 300,000 or so clones, around four fifths of them seen just once; the ten biggest clones take up less than 4.5%. The sequenced sample was peripheral blood. The receptors derive from a woman between 45 and 60 years old with active or convalescent COVID-19.

This chain joins TRBV28 and TRBJ1-2; D remains unclear. The CDR3 spans 14 residues. V lost 2 bases to trimming and J lost 0 bases, with 7 bases between them. The germline CDR1 and CDR2 sequences are MDHEN and SYDVKM. Here the CDR3 reads CASSLTVPNYGYTF. As DNA, the CDR3 is TGTGCCAGCAGTTTAACGGTTCCTAACTATGGCTACACCTTC.

This clone was seen at least ten times. The V and J genes are TRBV5-4 and TRBJ2-2; weak D call: TRBD2 (6 bases). The V end lost 5 bases, the J end lost 0 bases, and 17 bases lay between the germline ends. Germline V gene lookup returns CDR1 SGHNT and CDR2 YYREEE (reference sequence). The CDR3 covers 17 residues. For the CDR3, the DNA is TGTGCCAGCAGTCGACCGACGGGCGGGACGAACACCGGGGAGCTGTTTTTT. It specifies CASSRPTGGTNTGELFF.

This clone was seen just once. This sequence joins TRBV2 and TRBJ2-3; tentatively, D is TRBD1 (6 bases). Trimming cost V 8 bases and J 0 bases, with 15 bases left between them. CDR1 and CDR2 from the germline V gene are SNHLY and FYNNEI. The CDR3 runs 15 residues. CDR3: CASRTASYSTDTQYF. The DNA for the CDR3 is TGTGCCAGCCGGACAGCTTCCTATAGCACAGATACGCAGTATTTT.

The chain employs TRBV15 and TRBJ1-1; D perhaps matches TRBD1 (5 bases). CDR1 and CDR2 (germline): LNHNV, YYDKDF (reference sequence). The CDR3 spans 15 residues. Trimming removed 5 bases from V and 3 bases from J, with 16 bases in between. The CDR3 loop reads CATSLTGSVYTEAFF. Here the CDR3 DNA reads TGTGCCACCAGCCTCACAGGTTCCGTGTACACTGAAGCTTTCTTT.

This chain joins TRBV10-3 and TRBJ1-2; weak D call: TRBD1 (6 bases). In germline, CDR1 is ENHRY, CDR2 SYGVKD. The CDR3 length is 13 residues. V was pared by 6 bases and J by 3 bases, with 11 bases between. CDR3 region: CAIRRTEDYGYTF. DNA of the CDR3: TGTGCCATCAGGAGGACAGAAGACTATGGCTACACCTTC.

The chain combines TRBV28 with TRBJ1-2, with D uncertain. This CDR3 is built from 13 residues. Germline CDR1 is MDHEN and CDR2 is SYDVKM. V lost 2 bases to trimming and J lost 2 bases, with 6 bases between them. The CDR3 sequence: CASSLQANYGYTF. Here the CDR3 DNA reads TGTGCCAGCAGTTTACAGGCGAACTATGGCTACACCTTC.

The rearrangement links TRBV6-5 to TRBJ2-7; perhaps TRBD2 as D (5 bases). The CDR3 has 14 amino acids. The V gene lost 6 bases and the J gene lost 1 base, with 13 bases spanning the gap. The germline gives CDR1 MNHEY, CDR2 SVGAGI. The CDR3, as DNA: TGTGCCAGCAGAGCGACGCTAGCATCCTACGAGCAGTACTTC. This gives the protein CASRATLASYEQYF.

This chain connects TRBV2 to TRBJ1-1; D gene uncertain. Trimming shortened V by 6 bases and J by 2 bases, and 10 bases separated the two germline ends. This CDR3 has 13 residues. CDR1 is SNHLY, CDR2 FYNNEI, per germline. The CDR3 sequence: CASRRWQNTEAFF. The CDR3 DNA reads as TGTGCCAGCAGGAGGTGGCAAAACACTGAAGCTTTCTTT.

V is TRBV19 and J is TRBJ1-3; D gene unclear. Trimming removed 8 bases at V and 9 bases at J, with 26 bases between. Germline V lookup: CDR1 LNHDA, CDR2 SQIVND (reference sequence). CDR3 length equals 16 residues. CDR3 bases: TGTGCCAGTGGAACCGGGAGGAGAACTCTGGAAACCACCATATATTTT. This sequence encodes CASGTGRRTLETTIYF.

V is TRBV9 and J is TRBJ1-2; 10 bases agree with TRBD1. After removal of 3 bases from V and 6 bases from J, the junction contained 5 bases not matched to a gene. Germline V lookup: CDR1 SGDLS, CDR2 YYNGEE. The CDR3 runs to 14 residues. This chain's CDR3 is CASSAGTGDNGYTF. CDR3 coding DNA: TGTGCCAGCAGCGCCGGGACAGGGGATAATGGCTACACCTTC.

The chain has TRBV7-9 and TRBJ2-1; 10 bases line up with TRBD2. The germline gives CDR1 SEHNR, CDR2 FQNEAQ (reference sequence). The CDR3 loop spans 17 amino acids. The J segment lost 4 bases and the V segment lost 5 bases, leaving 11 bases of the junction unmatched. CDR3 sequence (DNA): TGTGCCAGCAGCCCGCCTGCTAGCGGGAGCGGGTACAATGAGCAGTTCTTC. Translated, it gives CASSPPASGSGYNEQFF.

The V call is TRBV20-1, the J call TRBJ2-7; D is unresolved. V shed 3 bases and J shed 2 bases, with 8 bases lying between them. The CDR3 extends over 12 amino acids. The germline V gene has CDR1 DFQATT and CDR2 SNEGSKA (reference sequence). The CDR3 region has the DNA TGCAGTGCTAGTGGCAGTCCCTACGAGCAGTACTTC. Protein product: CSASGSPYEQYF.

The V gene is TRBV6-5, the J gene TRBJ2-7; TRBD1 aligns across 7 bases. The germline V gene encodes CDR1 MNHEY and CDR2 SVGAGI. This CDR3 has 14 amino acids. V was clipped by 6 bases and J by 6 bases; unmatched bases: 11. The CDR3 DNA is TGTGCCAGCAGCGAGACAGGGTTGTACGGCGAGCAGTACTTC. It codes for CASSETGLYGEQYF.

The rearrangement joins TRBV15 to TRBJ1-5; D uncertain. The CDR3 has 13 residues. Germline CDR1 LNHNV, CDR2 YYDKDF (reference sequence). Trimming removed 8 bases at V and 5 bases at J, with 13 bases between. The DNA of the CDR3 is TGTGCCACCTCCCTCGTCGCGGATCAGCCCCAGCATTTT. Protein: CATSLVADQPQHF.

The sample holds a few counts of this clone. The V gene is TRBV25-1, the J gene TRBJ1-6; 8 nucleotides line up with TRBD1. This CDR3 region has 15 residues. The ends lost 4 bases at V and 7 bases at J; junction bases unmatched: 6. Germline V gives CDR1 MGHDK, CDR2 SYGVNS. The CDR3 nucleotides read TGTGCCAGCAGTGCGGACAGGGTTAGGAATTCACCCCTCCACTTT. Protein product: CASSADRVRNSPLHF.

The CDR3 reads CASRGEDEQFF. In DNA, the CDR3 is TGTGCCAGCCGGGGGGAGGATGAGCAGTTCTTC. The chain links TRBV18 to TRBJ2-1, with 7 nucleotides matching TRBD2. Germline CDR1 reads KGHSH; CDR2 reads LQKENI. The CDR3 covers 11 residues. The V and J ends lost 8 bases and 8 bases, in that order; junction bases with no gene match: 3.

The chain recombines TRBV6-5 with TRBJ2-7; maybe TRBD1 (6 bases). V was clipped by 10 bases and J by 5 bases, with 12 bases between them. CDR1 is MNHEY and CDR2 is SVGAGI in the germline V gene. The CDR3 loop spans 11 amino acids. The DNA for the CDR3 is TGTGCCATAGGACAGTACCACGAGCAGTACTTC. This sequence encodes CAIGQYHEQYF.

The chain carries TRBV5-1 and TRBJ1-1; 10 nucleotides line up with TRBD1. V shed 4 bases, J shed 0 bases, and the junction held 6 bases outside the gene matches. The CDR3 extends over 16 amino acids. Germline V gene data show CDR1 as SGHRS and CDR2 as YFSETQ. CDR3 sequence: CASSPGQGVMNTEAFF. In DNA, the CDR3 is TGCGCCAGCAGCCCTGGACAGGGGGTTATGAACACTGAAGCTTTCTTT.

The chain recombines TRBV11-2 with TRBJ2-2; 12 bases fit TRBD2. Germline values: CDR1 SGHAT, CDR2 FQNNGV. The J segment lost 8 bases and the V segment lost 4 bases, leaving 5 bases of the junction unmatched. The length of the CDR3 is 15 residues. DNA of the CDR3: TGTGCCAGCAGCTCGAGGACTAGCGGGACGGGGGAGCTGTTTTTT. Amino acids: CASSSRTSGTGELFF. The full variable domain, with the rest looked up from reference TRBV11-2 and TRBJ2-2, is EAGVAQSPRYKIIEKRQSVAFWCNPISGHATLYWYQQILGQGPKLLIQFQNNGVVDDSQLPKDRFSAERLKGVDSTLKIQPAKLEDSAVYLCASSSRTSGTGELFFGEGSRLTVL.

The J gene is TRBJ1-4, the V gene TRBV5-1; 7 bases agree with TRBD1. The CDR3 totals 15 residues. Germline CDR1 reads SGHRS; CDR2 reads YFSETQ. Trimming cost V 4 bases and J 3 bases; bases outside gene matches: 6. This CDR3 is CASSPGQVPNEKLFF. As DNA, the CDR3 is TGCGCCAGCAGCCCCGGACAGGTTCCTAATGAAAAACTGTTTTTT.

This chain connects TRBV2 to TRBJ1-2; D uncertain. This CDR3 spans 13 amino acids. Trimming took 3 bases from V and 2 from J, leaving 7 bases between them. Germline lookup yields CDR1 SNHLY and CDR2 FYNNEI. The CDR3 loop is CASSEEGNYGYTF. The CDR3 nucleotides read TGTGCCAGCAGTGAGGAGGGCAACTATGGCTACACCTTC.